The 27 T cell receptor beta chains in this list originate from one sample, sequenced in a study of CD8 T cells in ankylosing spondylitis. General study findings and limits: For ankylosing spondylitis blood, a TCR beta motif of 7 or 8 highly homologous variants appeared characteristic.

MiXCR was run by TCRdb on the 5' RACE reads, yielding one entry per CDR3 protein. Of about 440,000 distinct CDR3 sequences in the sample, under 20% were seen once. For these receptors, no antigen is known. Sequenced: blood, either unsorted or a sorted T cell fraction (not recorded which). The receptors originated from a male donor with ankylosing spondylitis.

The rearrangement uses TRBV5-1 and TRBJ1-4; 7 bases align to TRBD1. V was pared by 7 bases and J by 11 bases, with 11 bases of the junction left unmatched. Per germline, CDR1 SGHRS and CDR2 YFSETQ. The CDR3 contains 13 residues. As DNA, the CDR3 is TGCGCCAGCCGGGACAGCCAGGCGGAGAAACTGTTTTTT. Its translation: CASRDSQAEKLFF.

This clonotype was seen only once. The chain uses TRBV7-8 and TRBJ2-3; 8 positions agree with TRBD1. Looked up from germline, CDR1 is SGHVS and CDR2 is FQNEAQ. CDR3 length: 18 residues. Unmatched junction bases numbered 14, after V lost 4 bases and J lost 2 bases. CDR3 loop: CASSYRDRPAIATDTQYF. As DNA, the CDR3 is TGTGCCAGCAGCTACCGGGACAGGCCGGCCATTGCCACAGATACGCAGTATTTT.

Only a few counts were recorded for this clonotype. The CDR3 protein is CASSLSMNTGELFF. CDR3 in DNA: TGTGCCAGCAGCTTAAGTATGAACACCGGGGAGCTGTTTTTT. The J gene is TRBJ2-2, the V gene TRBV11-2; D gene unclear. The germline CDR1 and CDR2 sequences are SGHAT and FQNNGV. Trimming pared 2 bases from V and 1 base from J, leaving 5 bases between. The CDR3 has 14 residues.

This chain links TRBV5-1 with TRBJ1-1; weak D call: TRBD1 (6 bases). This CDR3 region has 15 residues. The V gene lost 1 base and the J gene lost 2 bases, with 12 bases spanning the gap. Germline CDR1 and CDR2: SGHRS and YFSETQ. CDR3 region: CASSLPGAVNTEAFF. DNA for the CDR3: TGCGCCAGCAGCTTGCCGGGGGCGGTTAACACTGAAGCTTTCTTT. The full variable domain, its missing parts supplied by reference TRBV5-1 and TRBJ1-1, is KAGVTQTPRYLIKTRGQQVTLSCSPISGHRSVSWYQQTPGQGLQFLFEYFSETQRNKGNFPGRFSGRQFSNSRSEMNVSTLELGDSALYLCASSLPGAVNTEAFFGQGTRLTVV.

As regards this clonotype: This may be a read error, as it is one base from a much larger clone. The gene calls are TRBV2 and TRBJ2-3; 9 bases map to TRBD2. CDR1 SNHLY and CDR2 FYNNEI come from the germline V gene. Trimming at V came to 4 bases and at J to 6 bases, leaving 8 bases not matched to a gene. CDR3 length: 15 residues. The DNA for the CDR3 is TGTGCCAGCAGTGCCGGGACTAGCAGGAAGGATACGCAGTATTTT. Amino acid sequence: CASSAGTSRKDTQYF.

This clonotype was observed a single time. The chain is built from TRBV6-1 and TRBJ2-5; D is tentatively TRBD1 or TRBD2 (6 bases each). CDR3 length: 14 residues. V dropped 6 bases and J dropped 3 bases, with 14 bases sitting between them. Germline V gene sequence: CDR1 MNHNS, CDR2 SASEGT. The CDR3 loop reads CASSLQGGKETQYF. The CDR3 DNA is TGTGCCAGCAGCCTACAGGGAGGTAAAGAGACCCAGTACTTC.

V gene TRBV3-1 combines with J gene TRBJ1-6; the match to TRBD1 covers 7 bases. Germline CDR1 and CDR2: LGHDT and YNNKEL (reference sequence). The length of the CDR3 is 15 residues. J gave up 3 bases and V 3 bases, and 2 bases lay outside the gene matches. CDR3 DNA sequence: TGTGCCAGCAGCCAGTGGGACAGCTATAATTCACCCCTCCACTTT. This encodes CASSQWDSYNSPLHF.

This clonotype was counted at least ten times. The genes are TRBV5-1 and TRBJ2-3; D is uncertain. V lost 0 bases to trimming and J lost 4 bases, with 9 bases between them. The CDR3 runs to 14 residues. The germline V gene encodes CDR1 SGHRS and CDR2 YFSETQ. CDR3 in DNA: TGCGCCAGCAGCTTGGGGGTTGCAGCAGATACGCAGTATTTT. Its translation is CASSLGVAADTQYF.

This clonotype has just a few counts. The chain carries TRBV6-6 and TRBJ1-5, with 8 nucleotides matching TRBD1. V dropped 5 bases and J dropped 5; count of bases not matched to a gene: 8. This CDR3 region has 15 residues. Germline CDR1 and CDR2: MNHNY and SVGAGI (reference sequence). In DNA, the CDR3 is TGTGCCAGCAGTCCAACAGGGGGAGGTTATCAGCCCCAGCATTTT. This gives the protein CASSPTGGGYQPQHF.

The chain couples TRBV6-1 to TRBJ1-5; 11 positions agree with TRBD1. Germline trimming cut 6 bases from V and 2 bases from J; bases unmatched to any gene: 12. The CDR3 runs 18 residues. Germline V lookup: CDR1 MNHNS, CDR2 SASEGT. The CDR3 protein is CASSPLLTGQGGNQPQHF. The DNA of the CDR3 is TGTGCCAGCAGCCCCCTTTTAACGGGACAGGGGGGCAATCAGCCCCAGCATTTT.

This chain joins TRBV5-1 and TRBJ1-3; the D is unclear. In germline, CDR1 is SGHRS, CDR2 YFSETQ. The CDR3 totals 13 residues. Trimming shortened V by 5 bases and J by 4 bases, and 10 bases separated the two germline ends. For the CDR3, the DNA is TGCGCCAGCAGAGCAGGAACCGGAAACACCATATATTTT. Protein sequence: CASRAGTGNTIYF.

The V and J genes are TRBV29-1 and TRBJ1-2; D not certain. CDR3 length: 12 residues. Germline CDR1 reads SQVTM; CDR2 reads ANQGSEA. V gave up 6 bases and J gave up 4 bases, with 12 bases separating them. The CDR3 coding sequence is TGCAGCGTCGCCGAAGAGGGCTATGGCTACACCTTC. Its protein product is CSVAEEGYGYTF.

The chain joins TRBV7-2 to TRBJ1-6, with 8 bases lining up with TRBD1. Germline assignment: CDR1 SGHTA and CDR2 FQGNSA. V shed 6 bases and J 5 bases; nucleotides not matched to a gene: 9. The CDR3 runs to 16 residues. CDR3 residues: CASSLTGGGNNSPLHF. Written as DNA, the CDR3 is TGTGCCAGCAGTCTTACAGGGGGAGGCAATAATTCACCCCTCCACTTT.

The chain uses TRBV12-3 or TRBV12-4 and TRBJ2-5; no clear D. The CDR3 is made up of 16 amino acids. With 6 bases removed from V and 1 base from J, the gap between germline ends came to 18 bases. CDR3 sequence (DNA): TGTGCCAGCAGAGTCTCGCCCCTAGACACCCAAGAGACCCAGTACTTC. This gives the protein CASRVSPLDTQETQYF.

The sample holds a few counts of this clonotype. V is TRBV19 and J is TRBJ2-7; D uncertain. The germline CDR1 and CDR2 sequences are LNHDA and SQIVND (reference sequence). Trimming cost V 5 bases and J 1 base, with 12 bases left between them. The CDR3 has 14 residues. As DNA, the CDR3 is TGTGCCAGTAGTCGGACGGGTTTTTCCTACGAGCAGTACTTC. The encoded protein is CASSRTGFSYEQYF.

This chain uses TRBV5-1 with TRBJ1-1, with TRBD1 as a possible D gene (5 bases). Trimming pared 5 bases from V and 1 base from J, leaving 12 bases between. Germline loops: CDR1 SGHRS, CDR2 YFSETQ. CDR3 length: 14 residues. The CDR3, as DNA: TGCGCCAGCAGGAAGGACAACCAGAACACTGAAGCTTTCTTT. Residues: CASRKDNQNTEAFF.

In this sample, this clonotype turned up a few times. The CDR3 protein is CSARGGRTNEQYF. CDR3 coding DNA: TGCAGTGCTAGGGGAGGCCGGACAAACGAGCAGTACTTC. The chain joins TRBV20-1 to TRBJ2-7; a weak D match, TRBD2 (6 bases). CDR1 and CDR2 (germline): DFQATT, SNEGSKA (reference sequence). The CDR3 consists of 13 residues. The ends were cut back, 3 bases at V and 5 bases at J, with 14 bases in the middle.

The chain combines TRBV7-2 with TRBJ2-7; D may be TRBD1 or TRBD2 (6 bases each). Germline lookup yields CDR1 SGHTA and CDR2 FQGNSA. CDR3 size: 15 residues. Trimming shortened V by 4 bases and J by 6 bases, and 19 bases separated the two germline ends. The CDR3 region has the DNA TGTGCCAGCAGCTCAGGGGCTAGCGCTCGCGTCGAGCAGTACTTC. Protein product: CASSSGASARVEQYF.

The rearrangement links TRBV14 to TRBJ2-1; the match to TRBD2 covers 7 bases. The trim removed 3 bases at V and 8 bases at J, leaving 16 bases unmatched. Germline-derived CDR1 and CDR2 are SGHDN and FVKESK. CDR3 size: 17 residues. In nucleotides, the CDR3 is TGTGCCAGCAGCCATTTACTGGCGGGAGACATTTTGGATGAGCAGTTCTTC. Its translation: CASSHLLAGDILDEQFF.

The chain combines TRBV20-1 with TRBJ2-7; 12 bases map to TRBD2. This CDR3 contains 13 residues. Germline CDR1 is DFQATT and CDR2 is SNEGSKA (reference sequence). The V gene end was trimmed by 1 base and the J gene end by 8 bases; junction bases not matched to a gene: 3. Here the CDR3 DNA reads TGCAGTGCTAGAGGGACTAGCGGGAATAAGCAGTACTTC. It specifies CSARGTSGNKQYF.

V gene TRBV7-2 combines with J gene TRBJ2-5; TRBD2 agrees at 8 bases. With 3 bases clipped from V and 6 bases from J, the junction kept 9 bases outside the gene matches. Germline-derived CDR1 and CDR2 are SGHTA and FQGNSA. The CDR3 is 15 amino acids. The CDR3 bases are TGTGCCAGCAGCTTTACAGCGGGAGTAGTAAAGACCCAGTACTTC. Translating it yields CASSFTAGVVKTQYF.

There are a few counts of this clonotype. The chain couples TRBV3-1 to TRBJ1-4; 8 nucleotides agree with TRBD1. Germline V gene sequence: CDR1 LGHDT, CDR2 YNNKEL (reference sequence). V trimming: 5 bases; J trimming: 8 bases; junction bases outside the gene matches: 10. The CDR3 has 15 residues. This chain's CDR3 is CASSGRTGRTEKLFF. The CDR3 DNA follows: TGTGCCAGCAGCGGTAGGACAGGGCGAACGGAAAAACTGTTTTTT.

This clonotype was seen more than once but under ten times. The chain has TRBV7-4 and TRBJ1-5; 7 bases map to TRBD1. The germline V gene has CDR1 SGHVT and CDR2 SQSDAQ. The junction had 12 bases not matched to a gene; V was cut back by 1 base and J by 3 bases. The CDR3 is made up of 18 amino acids. This chain's CDR3 is CASSLVTEGATYNQPQHF. CDR3 in DNA: TGTGCCAGCAGCTTAGTTACAGAGGGGGCTACTTACAATCAGCCCCAGCATTTT.

In the case of this clonotype: It is likely a read error, because the conserved phenylalanine at the end of the CDR3 is missing. This chain links TRBV5-1 with TRBJ2-1, with TRBD2 matching 11 bases. The length of the CDR3 is 16 residues. With V trimmed by 3 bases and J by 4 bases, 6 bases remained unmatched. Germline V lookup: CDR1 SGHRS, CDR2 YFSETQ. CDR3 bases: TGCGCCAGCAGCTCCGGGACTAGCGGCCTATACAATGAGCAGTTCTCC. It encodes CASSSGTSGLYNEQFS.

This clonotype was seen only a few times. The chain carries TRBV5-1 and TRBJ2-7; 9 bases fit TRBD1. The CDR3 covers 14 residues. J lost 4 bases, V lost 5 bases, and 7 bases had no gene match. The germline gives CDR1 SGHRS, CDR2 YFSETQ. The CDR3 nucleotides read TGCGCCAGCAGTTGGGGGGACAGGGCTTACGAGCAGTACTTC. It specifies CASSWGDRAYEQYF.

The chain carries TRBV2 and TRBJ1-3; possible D gene TRBD1, 6 bases. V dropped 11 bases and J dropped 0 bases, with 8 bases sitting between them. This CDR3 has 12 amino acids. CDR1 is SNHLY, CDR2 FYNNEI, per germline. This chain's CDR3 is CAEQGSGNTIYF. The DNA for the CDR3 is TGTGCCGAACAGGGCTCTGGAAACACCATATATTTT.

This clonotype has at least ten counts. The rearrangement joins TRBV7-2 to TRBJ2-1; D not resolved. This CDR3 is 14 amino acids long. V gave up 1 base and J gave up 0 bases, with 4 bases separating them. The germline CDR1 and CDR2 sequences are SGHTA and FQGNSA. CDR3 sequence: CASSLVGSYNEQFF. In DNA form, the CDR3 reads TGTGCCAGCAGCTTAGTGGGCTCCTACAATGAGCAGTTCTTC.